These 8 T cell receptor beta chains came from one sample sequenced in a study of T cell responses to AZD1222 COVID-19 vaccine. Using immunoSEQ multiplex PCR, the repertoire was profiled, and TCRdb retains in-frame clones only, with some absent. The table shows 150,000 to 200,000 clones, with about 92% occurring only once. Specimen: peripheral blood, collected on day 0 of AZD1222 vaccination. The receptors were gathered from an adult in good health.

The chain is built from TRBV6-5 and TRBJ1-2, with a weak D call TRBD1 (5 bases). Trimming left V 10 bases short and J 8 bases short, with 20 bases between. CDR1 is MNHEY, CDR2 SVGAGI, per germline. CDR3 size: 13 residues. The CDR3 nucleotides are TGTGCCACCAGCGGGACCAGCTCGGGAGGCTACACCTTC. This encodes CATSGTSSGGYTF.

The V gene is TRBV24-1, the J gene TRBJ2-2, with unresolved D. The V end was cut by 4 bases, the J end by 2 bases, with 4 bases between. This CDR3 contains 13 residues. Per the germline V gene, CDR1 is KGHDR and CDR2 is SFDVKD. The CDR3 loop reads CATSDQNTGELFF. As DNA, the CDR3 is TGTGCCACCAGTGACCAAAACACCGGGGAGCTGTTTTTT.

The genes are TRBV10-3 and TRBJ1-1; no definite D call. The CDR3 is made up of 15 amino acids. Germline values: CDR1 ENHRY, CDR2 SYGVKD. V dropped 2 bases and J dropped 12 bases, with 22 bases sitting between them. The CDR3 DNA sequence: TGTGCCATCAGTGAGGACCTTCCCCCAGGCAGTGGAACTTTCTTT. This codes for CAISEDLPPGSGTFF.

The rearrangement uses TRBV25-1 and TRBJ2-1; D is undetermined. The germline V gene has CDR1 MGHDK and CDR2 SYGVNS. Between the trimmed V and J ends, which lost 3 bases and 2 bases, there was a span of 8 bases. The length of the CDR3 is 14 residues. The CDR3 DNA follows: TGTGCCAGCAGTGAGGCGGCTCCCTACAATGAGCAGTTCTTC. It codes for CASSEAAPYNEQFF.

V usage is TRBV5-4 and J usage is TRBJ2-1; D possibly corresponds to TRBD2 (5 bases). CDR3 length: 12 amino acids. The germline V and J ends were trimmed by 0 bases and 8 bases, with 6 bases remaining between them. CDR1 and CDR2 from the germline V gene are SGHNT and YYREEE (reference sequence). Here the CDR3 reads CASSLGGDEQFF. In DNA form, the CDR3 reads TGTGCCAGCAGCTTGGGGGGAGATGAGCAGTTCTTC.

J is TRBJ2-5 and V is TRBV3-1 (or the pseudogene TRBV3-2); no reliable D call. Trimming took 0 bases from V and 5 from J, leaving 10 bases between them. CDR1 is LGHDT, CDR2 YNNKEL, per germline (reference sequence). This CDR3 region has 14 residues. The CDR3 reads CASSQEKSRETQYF. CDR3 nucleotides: TGTGCCAGCAGCCAAGAGAAGAGCAGGGAGACCCAGTACTTC.

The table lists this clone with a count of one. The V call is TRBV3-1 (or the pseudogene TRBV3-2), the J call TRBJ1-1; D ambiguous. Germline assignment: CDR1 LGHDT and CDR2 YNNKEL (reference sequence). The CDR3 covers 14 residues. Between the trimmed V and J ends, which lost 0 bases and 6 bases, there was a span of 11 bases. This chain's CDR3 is CASSQDYSISEAFF. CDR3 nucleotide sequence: TGTGCCAGCAGCCAAGACTACTCTATTTCTGAAGCTTTCTTT.

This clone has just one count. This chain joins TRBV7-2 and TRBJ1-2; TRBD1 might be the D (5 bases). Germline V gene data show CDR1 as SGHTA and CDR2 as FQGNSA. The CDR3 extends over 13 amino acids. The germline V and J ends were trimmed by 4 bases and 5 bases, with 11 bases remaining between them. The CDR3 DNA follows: TGTGCCAGCAGCTGGGCGGGGGTATATGGCTACACCTTC. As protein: CASSWAGVYGYTF.